This TCR beta chain stems from a study of T cell responses to AZD1222 COVID-19 vaccine. The study, taken as a whole, reports: Spike-specific TCR breadth and depth went up after people got two AZD1222 doses. Spike-spanning, vaccine-associated CD4 TCRs were dominant at 160-218 and 743-854. Donors skewed white British and female; clonal diversity was possibly underestimated. Repertoire sampling was restricted to post-peak T cell response timepoints.

Profiling relied on immunoSEQ multiplex PCR, and the TCRdb table lists in-frame clones only, not all of them. The sample contains roughly 180,000 clones, 94% of which appear only once. Trimming cost V 6 bases and J 5 bases, with 20 bases left between them. This CDR3 contains 15 residues. Germline V gene data show CDR1 as SGDLS and CDR2 as YYNGEE. Of note for this clone: Its cognate antigen is unknown.

The sequence derives from an adult in good health. The chain combines TRBV9 with TRBJ1-2, with D unclear. The sequences come from peripheral blood, collected on day 0 of AZD1222 vaccination. CDR3 loop: CASTLTPRDDYGYTF. In nucleotides, the CDR3 is TGTGCCAGCACCTTAACCCCCCGGGATGATTATGGCTACACCTTC.